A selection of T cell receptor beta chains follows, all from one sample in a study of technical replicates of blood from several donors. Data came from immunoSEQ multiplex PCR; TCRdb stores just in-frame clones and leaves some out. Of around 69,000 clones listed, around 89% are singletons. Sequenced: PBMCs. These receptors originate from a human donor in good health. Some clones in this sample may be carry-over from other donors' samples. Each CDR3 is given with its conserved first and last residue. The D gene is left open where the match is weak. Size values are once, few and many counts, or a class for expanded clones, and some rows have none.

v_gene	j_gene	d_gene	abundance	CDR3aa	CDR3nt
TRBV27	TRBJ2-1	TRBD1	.	CASSLVDRGQHEQFF	TGTGCCAGCAGTTTAGTGGACAGGGGTCAGCATGAGCAGTTCTTC
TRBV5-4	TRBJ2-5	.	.	CASSLPRDGQKTQYF	TGTGCCAGCAGCTTACCGCGGGACGGCCAAAAGACCCAGTACTTC
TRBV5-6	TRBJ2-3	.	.	CASSKRTITDTQYF	TGTGCCAGCAGCAAACGGACAATTACAGATACGCAGTATTTT
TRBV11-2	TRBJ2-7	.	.	CASSPVIGGEQYF	TGTGCCAGCAGCCCCGTGATAGGGGGCGAGCAGTACTTC
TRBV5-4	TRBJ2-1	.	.	CASSLSLAREQFF	TGTGCCAGCAGCTTGAGTCTAGCACGGGAGCAGTTCTTC
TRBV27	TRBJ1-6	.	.	CASRETHLSSYNSPLHF	TGTGCCAGCAGAGAAACTCACCTTAGCTCCTATAATTCACCCCTCCACTTT
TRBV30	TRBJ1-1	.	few	CAWSGQIVSNTEAFF	TGTGCCTGGAGTGGACAGATAGTATCGAACACTGAAGCTTTCTTT
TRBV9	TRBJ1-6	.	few	CASSTLEGLGSPLHF	TGTGCCAGCAGCACCCTTGAGGGTCTTGGGTCACCCCTCCACTTT
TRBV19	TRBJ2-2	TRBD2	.	CASSIVGLTNTGELFF	TGTGCCAGTAGTATAGTGGGACTAACGAACACCGGGGAGCTGTTTTTT
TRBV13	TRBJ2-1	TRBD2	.	CASSLGWRELSEQFF	TGTGCCAGCAGCTTAGGGTGGCGGGAGTTAAGTGAGCAGTTCTTC
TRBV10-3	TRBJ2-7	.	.	CAISESPGYEQYF	TGTGCCATCAGTGAGTCACCCGGCTACGAGCAGTACTTC
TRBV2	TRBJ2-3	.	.	CASGGSTDTQYF	TGTGCCAGCGGGGGGAGCACAGATACGCAGTATTTT
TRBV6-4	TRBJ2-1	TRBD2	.	CASSDSPSGGVGEQFF	TGTGCCAGCAGTGACTCCCCTAGCGGGGGGGTAGGGGAGCAGTTCTTC
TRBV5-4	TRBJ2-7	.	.	CASSLEEEQYF	TGTGCCAGCAGCTTGGAGGAGGAGCAGTACTTC
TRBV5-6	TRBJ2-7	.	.	CASSSFQGQAYEQYF	TGTGCCAGCAGCTCCTTTCAGGGGCAAGCCTACGAGCAGTACTTC
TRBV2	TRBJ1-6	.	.	CATLIGNNSPLHF	TGTGCCACCCTCATCGGGAATAATTCACCCCTCCACTTT
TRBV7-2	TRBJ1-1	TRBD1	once	CASSSWTGRNTEAFF	TGTGCCAGCAGCTCTTGGACAGGGAGAAACACTGAAGCTTTCTTT
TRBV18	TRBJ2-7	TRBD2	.	CASSPGLAELYEQYF	TGTGCCAGCTCACCTGGACTAGCGGAGCTCTACGAGCAGTACTTC
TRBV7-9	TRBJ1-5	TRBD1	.	CASSRDSKNQPQHF	TGTGCCAGCAGCCGGGACAGCAAAAATCAGCCCCAGCATTTT
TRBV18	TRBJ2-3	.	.	CASSFNAGLTDTQYF	TGTGCCAGCTCGTTCAATGCGGGACTCACAGATACGCAGTATTTT
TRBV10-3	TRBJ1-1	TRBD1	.	CAISERQGTEAFF	TGTGCCATCAGTGAGAGACAGGGGACTGAAGCTTTCTTT
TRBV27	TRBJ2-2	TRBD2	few	CASSFLAGTNTGELFF	TGTGCCAGCAGTTTTTTAGCGGGAACGAACACCGGGGAGCTGTTTTTT
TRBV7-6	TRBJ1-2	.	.	CASSLVYGDYGYTF	TGTGCCAGCAGCTTAGTATACGGGGATTATGGCTACACCTTC
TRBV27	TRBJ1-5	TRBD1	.	CASSPAGTGGGNQPQHF	TGTGCCAGCAGTCCCGCCGGGACAGGGGGCGGCAATCAGCCCCAGCATTTT
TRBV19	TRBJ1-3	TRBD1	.	CASSIGQDTGNTIYF	TGTGCCAGTAGTATTGGACAGGATACTGGAAACACCATATATTTT
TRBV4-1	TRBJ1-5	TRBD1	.	CASSRETGNTNQPQHF	TGCGCCAGCAGCCGAGAGACAGGGAATACCAATCAGCCCCAGCATTTT
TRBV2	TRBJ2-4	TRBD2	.	CASNSVAGGLVNIQYF	TGTGCCAGCAACTCCGTAGCGGGTGGATTAGTAAACATTCAGTACTTC
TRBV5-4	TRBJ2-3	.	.	CASSYDLLAFGTDTQYF	TGTGCCAGCAGCTACGATCTACTAGCATTTGGCACAGATACGCAGTATTTT
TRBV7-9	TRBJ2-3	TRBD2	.	CASSPGLAGGYTDTQYF	TGTGCCAGCAGCCCGGGACTAGCGGGGGGGTACACAGATACGCAGTATTTT
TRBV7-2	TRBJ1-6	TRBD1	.	CASSLYLVQGALNSPLHF	TGTGCCAGCAGCTTATATTTAGTACAGGGGGCGCTAAATTCACCCCTCCACTTT
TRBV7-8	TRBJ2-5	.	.	CASSLDRAEETQYF	TGTGCCAGCAGCTTAGACAGGGCCGAAGAGACCCAGTACTTC
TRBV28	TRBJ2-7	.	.	CASRAGTDLIEQYF	TGTGCCAGCAGGGCGGGGACGGACCTTATCGAGCAGTACTTC
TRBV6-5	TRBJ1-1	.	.	CASRPPGSTEAFF	TGTGCCAGCAGACCCCCGGGAAGCACTGAAGCTTTCTTT
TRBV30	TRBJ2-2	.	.	CAWTPSEGELFF	TGTGCCTGGACCCCCTCGGAGGGGGAGCTGTTTTTT
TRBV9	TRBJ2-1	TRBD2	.	CASSVGLAGAWDNEQFF	TGTGCCAGCAGCGTAGGGCTAGCGGGAGCCTGGGACAATGAGCAGTTCTTC
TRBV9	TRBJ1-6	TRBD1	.	CASSTKQGASDSPLHF	TGTGCCAGCAGCACAAAACAGGGGGCCTCCGATTCACCCCTCCACTTT
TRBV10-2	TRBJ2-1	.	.	CASRKQVLAPNEQFF	TGCGCCAGCAGGAAACAGGTGCTCGCCCCCAATGAGCAGTTCTTC
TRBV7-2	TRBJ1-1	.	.	CASSLVEAAEAFF	TGTGCCAGCAGCTTAGTTGAGGCAGCTGAAGCTTTCTTT
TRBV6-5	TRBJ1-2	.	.	CASSPGGGYVYTF	TGTGCCAGCAGTCCTGGGGGGGGGTACGTCTACACCTTC
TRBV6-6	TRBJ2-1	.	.	CASLMSLYEGEQFF	TGTGCCAGCCTCATGTCTCTGTACGAGGGTGAGCAGTTCTTC
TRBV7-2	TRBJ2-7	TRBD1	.	CASSLGGGQGVHEQYF	TGTGCCAGCAGCTTAGGGGGAGGACAGGGGGTCCACGAGCAGTACTTC
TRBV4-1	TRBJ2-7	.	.	CASSQGQSTYEQYF	TGCGCCAGCAGCCAAGGACAGAGTACCTACGAGCAGTACTTC
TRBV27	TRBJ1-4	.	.	CASRGVNNEKLFF	TGTGCCAGCCGGGGGGTAAATAATGAAAAACTGTTTTTT
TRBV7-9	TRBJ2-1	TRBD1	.	CASSPGQINEQFF	TGTGCCAGCAGCCCGGGACAGATCAATGAGCAGTTCTTC
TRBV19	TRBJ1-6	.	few	CASSWGESLHF	TGTGCCAGTTCGTGGGGAGAGTCCCTCCACTTT
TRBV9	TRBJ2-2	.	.	CASRKSGSPNTGELFF	TGTGCCAGCAGAAAGAGCGGATCCCCAAACACCGGGGAGCTGTTTTTT
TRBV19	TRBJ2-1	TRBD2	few	CASMTGRAPSNEQFF	TGTGCCAGTATGACCGGGAGGGCACCTTCCAATGAGCAGTTCTTC
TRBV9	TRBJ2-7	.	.	CASSPPEGNEQYF	TGTGCCAGCAGCCCCCCCGAGGGAAACGAGCAGTACTTC
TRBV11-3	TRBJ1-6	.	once	CASSLSGDSPLHF	TGTGCCAGCAGCTTAAGCGGGGATTCACCCCTCCACTTT
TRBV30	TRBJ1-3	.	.	CAWSVLGNTIYF	TGTGCCTGGAGTGTACTTGGAAACACCATATATTTT
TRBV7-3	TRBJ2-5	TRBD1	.	CASSLPAPGQGSKETQYF	TGTGCCAGCAGCCTCCCAGCACCGGGACAGGGGTCAAAAGAGACCCAGTACTTC
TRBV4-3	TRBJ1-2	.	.	CASSQERGGYGYTF	TGCGCCAGCAGCCAAGAGAGAGGGGGCTATGGCTACACCTTC
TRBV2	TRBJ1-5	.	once	CASRGVGRVSQPQHF	TGTGCCAGCAGGGGAGTCGGAAGGGTTAGTCAGCCCCAGCATTTT